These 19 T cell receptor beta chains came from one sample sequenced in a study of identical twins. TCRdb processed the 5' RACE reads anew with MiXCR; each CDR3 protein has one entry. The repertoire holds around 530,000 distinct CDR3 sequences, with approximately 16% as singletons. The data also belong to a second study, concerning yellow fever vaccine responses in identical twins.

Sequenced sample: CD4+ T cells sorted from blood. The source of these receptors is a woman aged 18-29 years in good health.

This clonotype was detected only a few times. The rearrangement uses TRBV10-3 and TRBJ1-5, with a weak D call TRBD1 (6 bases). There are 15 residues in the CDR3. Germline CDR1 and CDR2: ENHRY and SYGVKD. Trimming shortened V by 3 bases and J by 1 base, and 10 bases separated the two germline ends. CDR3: CAISEGGLSNQPQHF. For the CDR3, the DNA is TGTGCCATCAGTGAAGGGGGGTTGAGCAATCAGCCCCAGCATTTT.

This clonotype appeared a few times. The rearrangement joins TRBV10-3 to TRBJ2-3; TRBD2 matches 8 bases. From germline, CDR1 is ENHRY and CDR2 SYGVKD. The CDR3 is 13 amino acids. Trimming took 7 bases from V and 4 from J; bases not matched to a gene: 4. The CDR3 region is CAITPRGADTQYF. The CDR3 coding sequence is TGTGCCATCACCCCGCGGGGGGCAGATACGCAGTATTTT.

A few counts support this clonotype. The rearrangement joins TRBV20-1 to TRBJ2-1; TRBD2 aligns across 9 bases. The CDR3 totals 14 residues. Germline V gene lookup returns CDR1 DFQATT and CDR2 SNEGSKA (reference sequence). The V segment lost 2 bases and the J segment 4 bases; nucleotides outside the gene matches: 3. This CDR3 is CSARKREEYNEQFF. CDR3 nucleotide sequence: TGCAGTGCTAGAAAGCGGGAGGAATACAATGAGCAGTTCTTC.

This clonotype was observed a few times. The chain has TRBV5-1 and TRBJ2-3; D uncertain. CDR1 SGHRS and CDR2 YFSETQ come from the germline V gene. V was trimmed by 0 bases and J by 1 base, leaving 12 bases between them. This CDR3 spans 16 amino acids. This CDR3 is CASSLGRTEGTDTQYF. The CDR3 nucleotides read TGCGCCAGCAGCTTGGGACGAACCGAAGGCACAGATACGCAGTATTTT.

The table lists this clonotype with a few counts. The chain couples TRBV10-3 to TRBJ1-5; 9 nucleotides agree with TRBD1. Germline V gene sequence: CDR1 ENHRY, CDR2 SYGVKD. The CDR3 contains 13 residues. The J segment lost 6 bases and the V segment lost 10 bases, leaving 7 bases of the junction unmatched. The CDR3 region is CATDRGEGQPQHF. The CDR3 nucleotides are TGTGCCACGGACAGGGGAGAAGGTCAGCCCCAGCATTTT.

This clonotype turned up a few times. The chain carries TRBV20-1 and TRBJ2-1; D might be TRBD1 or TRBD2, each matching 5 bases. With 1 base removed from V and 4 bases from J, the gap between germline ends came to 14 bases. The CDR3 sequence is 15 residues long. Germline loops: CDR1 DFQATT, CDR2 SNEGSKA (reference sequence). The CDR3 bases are TGCAGTGCTAGAGCCCCCGGGGCGAGGTACAATGAGCAGTTCTTC. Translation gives CSARAPGARYNEQFF.

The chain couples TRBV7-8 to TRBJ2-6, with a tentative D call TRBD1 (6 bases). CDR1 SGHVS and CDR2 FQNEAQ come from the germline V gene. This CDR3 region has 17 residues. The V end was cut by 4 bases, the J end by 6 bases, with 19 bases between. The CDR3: CASSSGQGLEVANVLTF. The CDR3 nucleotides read TGTGCCAGCAGCTCGGGACAAGGGCTCGAGGTGGCCAACGTCCTGACTTTC.

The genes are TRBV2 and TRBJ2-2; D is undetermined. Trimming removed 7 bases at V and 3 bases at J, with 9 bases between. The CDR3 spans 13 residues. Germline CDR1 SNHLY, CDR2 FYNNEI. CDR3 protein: CASIRRHTGELFF. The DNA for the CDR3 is TGTGCCAGCATCCGCAGGCACACCGGGGAGCTGTTTTTT.

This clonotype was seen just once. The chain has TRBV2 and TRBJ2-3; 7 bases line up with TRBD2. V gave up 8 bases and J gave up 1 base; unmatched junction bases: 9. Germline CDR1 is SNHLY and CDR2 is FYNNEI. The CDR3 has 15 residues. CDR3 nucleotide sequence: TGTGCCAGCGTGACGGCGGGAGCTCGCACAGATACGCAGTATTTT. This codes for CASVTAGARTDTQYF.

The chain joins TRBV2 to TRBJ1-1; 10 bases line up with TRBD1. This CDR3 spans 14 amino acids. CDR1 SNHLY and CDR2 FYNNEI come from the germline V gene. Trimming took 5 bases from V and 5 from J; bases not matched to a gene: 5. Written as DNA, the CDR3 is TGTGCCAGCAGTTCGACAGGGGGCAAGACTGAAGCTTTCTTT. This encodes CASSSTGGKTEAFF.

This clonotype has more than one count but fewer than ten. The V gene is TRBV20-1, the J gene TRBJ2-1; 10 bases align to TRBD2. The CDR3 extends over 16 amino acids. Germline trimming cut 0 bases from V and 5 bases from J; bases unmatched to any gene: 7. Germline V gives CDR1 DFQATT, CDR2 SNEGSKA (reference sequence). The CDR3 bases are TGCAGTGCTAGAGATCTCAAACTAGCGGGAAACAATGAGCAGTTCTTC. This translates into CSARDLKLAGNNEQFF.

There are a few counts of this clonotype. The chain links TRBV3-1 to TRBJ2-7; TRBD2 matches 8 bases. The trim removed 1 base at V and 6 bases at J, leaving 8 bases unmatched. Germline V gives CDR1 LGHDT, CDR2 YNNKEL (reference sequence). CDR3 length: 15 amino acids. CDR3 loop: CASSQAGTSGREQYF. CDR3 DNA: TGTGCCAGCAGCCAAGCCGGGACTAGTGGACGCGAGCAGTACTTC.

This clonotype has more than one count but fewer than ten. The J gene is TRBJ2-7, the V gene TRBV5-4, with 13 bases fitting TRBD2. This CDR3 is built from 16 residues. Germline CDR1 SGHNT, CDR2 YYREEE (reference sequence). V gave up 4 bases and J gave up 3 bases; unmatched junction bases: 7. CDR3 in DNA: TGTGCCAGCAGCAGAGCACTAGCGGGAGGGCTCTACGAGCAGTACTTC. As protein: CASSRALAGGLYEQYF.

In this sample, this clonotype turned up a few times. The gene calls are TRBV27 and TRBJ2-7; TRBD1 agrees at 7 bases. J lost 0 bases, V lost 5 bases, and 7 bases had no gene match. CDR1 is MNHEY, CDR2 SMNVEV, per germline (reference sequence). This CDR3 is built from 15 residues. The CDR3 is CASSRTGTASYEQYV. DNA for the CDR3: TGTGCCAGCAGTCGGACTGGGACAGCCTCCTACGAGCAGTACGTC.

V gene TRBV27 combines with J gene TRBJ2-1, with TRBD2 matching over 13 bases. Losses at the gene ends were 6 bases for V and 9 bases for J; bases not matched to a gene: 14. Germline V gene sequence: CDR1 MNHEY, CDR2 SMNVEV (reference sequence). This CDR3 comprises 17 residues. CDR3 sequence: CASRMPLTSGRAGEQFF. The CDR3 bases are TGTGCCAGCAGAATGCCCCTTACTAGCGGGAGGGCCGGTGAGCAGTTCTTC.

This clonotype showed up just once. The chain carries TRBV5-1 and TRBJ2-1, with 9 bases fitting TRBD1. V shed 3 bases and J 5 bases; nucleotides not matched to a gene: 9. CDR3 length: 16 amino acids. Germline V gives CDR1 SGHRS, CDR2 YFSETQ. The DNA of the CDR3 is TGCGCCAGCAGCTGGACCGGGACAGGGTCCCACAATGAGCAGTTCTTC. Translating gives CASSWTGTGSHNEQFF.

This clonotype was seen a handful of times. CDR3 residues: CAIRQNTGELFF. The CDR3 region has the DNA TGTGCCATCAGACAAAACACCGGGGAGCTGTTTTTT. V usage is TRBV10-3 and J usage is TRBJ2-2, with D unresolved. The germline V gene encodes CDR1 ENHRY and CDR2 SYGVKD. V was shortened by 6 bases and J by 2 bases, with 4 bases between the two germline ends. The CDR3 loop spans 12 amino acids.

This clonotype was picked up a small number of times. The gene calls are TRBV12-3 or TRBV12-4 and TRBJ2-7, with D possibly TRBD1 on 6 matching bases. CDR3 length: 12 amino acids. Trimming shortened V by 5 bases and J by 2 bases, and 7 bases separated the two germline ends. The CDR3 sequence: CASSRDTYEQYF. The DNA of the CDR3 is TGTGCCAGCAGTCGGGACACCTACGAGCAGTACTTC.

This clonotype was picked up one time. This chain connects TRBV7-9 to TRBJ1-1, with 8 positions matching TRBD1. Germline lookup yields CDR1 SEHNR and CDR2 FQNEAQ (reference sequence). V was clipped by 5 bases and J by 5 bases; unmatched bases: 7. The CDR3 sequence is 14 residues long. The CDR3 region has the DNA TGTGCCAGCAGCGCCCAGGGGGCGCAAACTGAAGCTTTCTTT. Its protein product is CASSAQGAQTEAFF.